The rows below give T cell receptor beta chains drawn from one sample of a study of blood T cell repertoires in COVID-19. Sequencing used immunoSEQ multiplex PCR; TCRdb keeps in-frame clones, though not all of them. The sample shows fewer than 250,000 clones, roughly 80% of them seen only once. What was sequenced was peripheral blood. Every receptor here comes from an older woman with active or convalescent COVID-19. Each CDR3 is given with its conserved first and last residue. D genes are given only for firm matches. Only some rows state a clone size, as once, few, many or a class for expanded clones.

V: TRBV28
size: .
J: TRBJ1-5
D: .
CDR3: CASSLMRGPAQPQHF
DNA: TGTGCCAGCAGTTTAATGCGGGGCCCGGCTCAGCCCCAGCATTTT

V: TRBV6-2/TRBV6-3
size: once
J: TRBJ1-3
D: .
CDR3: CASSYSTANSGNTIYF
DNA: TGTGCCAGCAGTTACTCGACAGCCAACTCTGGAAACACCATATATTTT

V: TRBV5-4
size: many
J: TRBJ2-5
D: TRBD2
CDR3: CASSLAGSAETQYF
DNA: TGTGCCAGCAGCTTAGCGGGGTCGGCGGAGACCCAGTACTTC

V: TRBV19
size: .
J: TRBJ2-3
D: .
CDR3: CASSQTGVTDTQYF
DNA: TGTGCCAGTAGTCAGACGGGAGTAACAGATACGCAGTATTTT

V: TRBV29-1
size: once
J: TRBJ2-2
D: .
CDR3: CSVLNPGRENTGELFF
DNA: TGCAGCGTGCTTAATCCGGGCAGGGAAAACACCGGGGAGCTGTTTTTT

V: TRBV20-1
size: .
J: TRBJ2-7
D: .
CDR3: CSARDIYEQYF
DNA: TGCAGTGCTAGAGACATCTACGAGCAGTACTTC

V: TRBV6-1
size: .
J: TRBJ1-1
D: .
CDR3: CASSESSITTEAFF
DNA: TGTGCCAGCAGTGAAAGTTCTATTACCACTGAAGCTTTCTTT

V: TRBV6-5
size: .
J: TRBJ1-1
D: TRBD1
CDR3: CASSRIDRDNTEAFF
DNA: TGTGCCAGCAGTAGGATCGACAGGGACAACACTGAAGCTTTCTTT

V: TRBV2
size: few
J: TRBJ2-1
D: TRBD2
CDR3: CASRGTSGYNEQFF
DNA: TGTGCCAGCCGCGGGACTAGCGGGTACAATGAGCAGTTCTTC

V: TRBV13
size: .
J: TRBJ2-5
D: TRBD1
CDR3: CASSLDRQGIKTQYF
DNA: TGTGCCAGCAGCTTAGACAGACAGGGAATAAAGACCCAGTACTTC

V: TRBV18
size: once
J: TRBJ2-2
D: TRBD1
CDR3: CASSPSGTGPTGELFF
DNA: TGTGCCAGCTCACCCTCCGGGACAGGTCCCACCGGGGAGCTGTTTTTT

V: TRBV28
size: once
J: TRBJ1-3
D: TRBD1
CDR3: CASNGQGIGNTIYF
DNA: TGTGCCAGCAACGGACAGGGGATCGGAAACACCATATATTTT

V: TRBV6-6
size: .
J: TRBJ1-2
D: .
CDR3: CASSSGGFGYGYTF
DNA: TGTGCCAGCAGCTCAGGTGGGTTCGGCTATGGCTACACCTTC

V: TRBV27
size: .
J: TRBJ2-2
D: TRBD1
CDR3: CASSLRHPGQGNTGELFF
DNA: TGTGCCAGCAGTTTACGTCACCCGGGACAGGGTAACACCGGGGAGCTGTTTTTT

V: TRBV2
size: .
J: TRBJ1-2
D: .
CDR3: CASSEFSGTTDGYTF
DNA: TGTGCCAGCAGTGAATTCTCCGGGACAACCGATGGCTACACCTTC

V: TRBV7-9
size: .
J: TRBJ2-1
D: .
CDR3: CASSFPYNEQFF
DNA: TGTGCCAGCAGCTTCCCATACAATGAGCAGTTCTTC

V: TRBV7-2
size: .
J: TRBJ2-1
D: TRBD2
CDR3: CASSLGPAGERNEQFF
DNA: TGTGCCAGCAGCTTAGGCCCGGCGGGAGAGCGGAATGAGCAGTTCTTC

V: TRBV7-2
size: .
J: TRBJ2-3
D: TRBD1
CDR3: CASSFKTGIDTQYF
DNA: TGTGCCAGCAGCTTCAAGACAGGGATCGATACGCAGTATTTT

V: TRBV10-3
size: .
J: TRBJ1-1
D: TRBD1
CDR3: CAIRTTGTGPGVREAFF
DNA: TGTGCCATCAGGACAACCGGGACAGGGCCTGGAGTAAGGGAAGCTTTCTTT

V: TRBV6-6
size: few
J: TRBJ1-1
D: TRBD1
CDR3: CASSFIQGMNTEAFF
DNA: TGTGCCAGCAGTTTCATACAGGGGATGAACACTGAAGCTTTCTTT

V: TRBV7-9
size: .
J: TRBJ2-5
D: .
CDR3: CASSLQGRETQYF
DNA: TGTGCCAGCAGCTTACAGGGGCGGGAGACCCAGTACTTC

V: TRBV10-3
size: once
J: TRBJ1-5
D: TRBD1
CDR3: CAINDRADQPQHF
DNA: TGTGCCATCAATGACAGGGCAGATCAGCCCCAGCATTTT

V: TRBV7-2
size: .
J: TRBJ2-3
D: TRBD2
CDR3: CASSLIAGATDTQYF
DNA: TGTGCCAGCAGCTTAATAGCGGGGGCCACAGATACGCAGTATTTT

V: TRBV28
size: .
J: TRBJ2-7
D: TRBD2
CDR3: CASSLLQGLAGGEQYF
DNA: TGTGCCAGCAGTTTACTCCAAGGACTAGCGGGAGGCGAGCAGTACTTC

V: TRBV5-4
size: .
J: TRBJ2-3
D: TRBD1
CDR3: CASSLAGGQRPTDTQYF
DNA: TGTGCCAGCAGCTTGGCAGGGGGACAGCGCCCCACAGATACGCAGTATTTT

V: TRBV6-2/TRBV6-3
size: .
J: TRBJ2-3
D: TRBD2
CDR3: CASSYPLVGGVTDTQYF
DNA: TGTGCCAGCAGTTACCCCCTTGTCGGGGGGGTTACAGATACGCAGTATTTT

V: TRBV6-1
size: .
J: TRBJ1-1
D: .
CDR3: CASSEGGRKNTEAFF
DNA: TGTGCCAGCAGTGAAGGGGGCAGGAAGAACACTGAAGCTTTCTTT

V: TRBV2
size: .
J: TRBJ2-7
D: TRBD2
CDR3: CASSEFLAGGSYEQYF
DNA: TGTGCCAGCAGTGAATTTCTAGCGGGAGGTTCCTACGAGCAGTACTTC

V: TRBV15
size: .
J: TRBJ2-5
D: .
CDR3: CATSRDRQYQETQYF
DNA: TGTGCCACCAGCAGAGATCGACAGTACCAAGAGACCCAGTACTTC

V: TRBV19
size: once
J: TRBJ1-5
D: .
CDR3: CASSMTHSNQPQHF
DNA: TGTGCCAGTAGTATGACTCATAGCAATCAGCCCCAGCATTTT

V: TRBV2
size: .
J: TRBJ1-4
D: TRBD1
CDR3: CASMETGANEKLFF
DNA: TGTGCCAGCATGGAGACAGGGGCTAATGAAAAACTGTTTTTT

V: TRBV21-1
size: .
J: TRBJ1-5
D: .
CDR3: CASSKVFRDREPQHF
DNA: TGTGCCAGCAGCAAAGTGTTCCGGGACAGGGAACCCCAGCATTTT

V: TRBV7-9
size: .
J: TRBJ1-1
D: .
CDR3: CASSWKGSQTTEAFF
DNA: TGTGCCAGCAGCTGGAAAGGATCACAGACCACTGAAGCTTTCTTT

V: TRBV5-6
size: .
J: TRBJ1-1
D: TRBD1
CDR3: CASSLFRTGEAFF
DNA: TGTGCCAGCAGCTTGTTCCGGACAGGGGAGGCTTTCTTT

V: TRBV10-3
size: .
J: TRBJ2-5
D: .
CDR3: CAISESGGGNKETQYF
DNA: TGTGCCATCAGTGAGTCAGGAGGGGGCAACAAAGAGACCCAGTACTTC

V: TRBV18
size: .
J: TRBJ1-3
D: TRBD1
CDR3: CASSPPRGPNSGNTIYF
DNA: TGTGCCAGCTCACCCCCCAGGGGGCCCAACTCTGGAAACACCATATATTTT

V: TRBV28
size: .
J: TRBJ1-5
D: .
CDR3: CASRTQGQPQHF
DNA: TGTGCCAGCAGAACACAGGGACAGCCCCAGCATTTT

V: TRBV18
size: .
J: TRBJ2-3
D: .
CDR3: CASSPGGLADTQYF
DNA: TGTGCCAGCTCACCAGGCGGGTTGGCAGATACGCAGTATTTT

V: TRBV5-1
size: .
J: TRBJ1-2
D: TRBD1
CDR3: CASSQQGALNYGYTF
DNA: TGCGCCAGCAGCCAACAGGGGGCTCTCAACTATGGCTACACCTTC

V: TRBV7-9
size: .
J: TRBJ1-1
D: .
CDR3: CASSPTGYGAFF
DNA: TGTGCCAGCAGCCCGACGGGGTACGGAGCTTTCTTT